Shown below are 26 T cell receptor beta chains from a single sample sequenced in a study of T-cell memory formation after mild COVID-19. MiXCR was run by TCRdb on the 5' RACE reads, yielding one entry per CDR3 protein. The sample shows a few hundred thousand distinct CDR3 sequences, around a sixth of them seen only once. Input material: PBMCs or a T cell subset sorted from them (not recorded which). The source of these receptors is a man aged 18 to 29 who had mild COVID-19 (a few samples of this study predate the infection). Cell type and time point are not known.

The J gene is TRBJ2-7, the V gene TRBV19, with TRBD1 matching 9 bases. V lost 4 bases, J lost 2 bases, and 3 bases stayed unmatched. The length of the CDR3 is 14 residues. The V gene's germline CDR1 is LNHDA and CDR2 SQIVND (reference sequence). In nucleotides, the CDR3 is TGTGCCAGTAGTAGAAGACAGGGGGCCTACGAGCAGTACTTC. The encoded protein is CASSRRQGAYEQYF.

The chain recombines TRBV5-6 with TRBJ1-6, with 10 bases lining up with TRBD1. Germline-derived CDR1 and CDR2 are SGHDT and YYEEEE. The CDR3 totals 14 residues. V shed 4 bases and J 7 bases; nucleotides not matched to a gene: 2. The CDR3 coding sequence is TGTGCCAGCAGCGCGGACAGGGGGAATTCACCCCTCCACTTT. Protein sequence: CASSADRGNSPLHF. Together with reference TRBV5-6 and TRBJ1-6, the CDR3 gives the full variable domain: DAGVTQSPTHLIKTRGQQVTLRCSPKSGHDTVSWYQQALGQGPQFIFQYYEEEERQRGNFPDRFSGHQFPNYSSELNVNALLLGDSALYLCASSADRGNSPLHFGNGTRLTVT.

This clonotype was observed a handful of times. The gene calls are TRBV19 and TRBJ2-4; perhaps D is TRBD1 or TRBD2 (5 bases each). Germline V gene sequence: CDR1 LNHDA, CDR2 SQIVND (reference sequence). V was trimmed by 5 bases and J by 2 bases, leaving 16 bases between them. This CDR3 region has 16 residues. The CDR3, as DNA: TGTGCCAGTAGTCCCGTCGAGGGGCGAACCAAAAACATTCAGTACTTC. This encodes CASSPVEGRTKNIQYF. Together with reference TRBV19 and TRBJ2-4, the CDR3 gives the full variable domain: DGGITQSPKYLFRKEGQNVTLSCEQNLNHDAMYWYRQDPGQGLRLIYYSQIVNDFQKGDIAEGYSVSREKKESFPLTVTSAQKNPTAFYLCASSPVEGRTKNIQYFGAGTRLSVL.

The J gene is TRBJ2-7, the V gene TRBV6-2 or TRBV6-3; TRBD1 agrees at 7 bases. The CDR3 loop spans 18 amino acids. From germline, CDR1 is MNHEY and CDR2 SVGEGT. V was pared by 4 bases and J by 0 bases, with 15 bases of the junction left unmatched. The CDR3: CASSSHSFRDSFSYEQYV. For the CDR3, the DNA is TGTGCCAGCAGTTCACATTCCTTTCGGGACAGTTTCTCCTACGAGCAGTACGTC.

This clonotype came up a few times. The chain uses TRBV20-1 and TRBJ2-7, with TRBD2 identical over 12 bases. The CDR3 sequence is 14 residues long. The V gene end was trimmed by 3 bases and the J gene end by 4 bases; junction bases not matched to a gene: 4. Per germline, CDR1 DFQATT and CDR2 SNEGSKA (reference sequence). Here the CDR3 DNA reads TGCAGTGCTAGTCTAGCGGGGGGGCGATACGAGCAGTACGTC. Protein sequence: CSASLAGGRYEQYV.

The chain recombines TRBV2 with TRBJ2-5, with 7 bases lining up with TRBD1. The V and J ends lost 4 bases and 5 bases, in that order; junction bases with no gene match: 4. The V gene's germline CDR1 is SNHLY and CDR2 FYNNEI. The CDR3 consists of 13 residues. The CDR3 region has the DNA TGTGCCAGCAGTGGTGCGACAGGGGAGACCCAGTACTTC. Translating gives CASSGATGETQYF. Full variable domain (missing parts from reference TRBV2 and TRBJ2-5): EPEVTQTPSHQVTQMGQEVILRCVPISNHLYFYWYRQILGQKVEFLVSFYNNEISEKSEIFDDQFSVERPDGSNFTLKIRSTKLEDSAMYFCASSGATGETQYFGPGTRLLVL.

This chain connects TRBV11-3 to TRBJ2-7; 8 bases agree with TRBD1. V lost 0 bases, J lost 9 bases, and 7 bases stayed unmatched. This CDR3 contains 14 residues. CDR1 is SGHNT, CDR2 YENEEA, per germline. CDR3 bases: TGTGCCAGCAGCTTAGACGGACAGGGTACGAGGCAGTACTTC. Protein: CASSLDGQGTRQYF.

This clonotype showed up just a few times. The V call is TRBV6-1, the J call TRBJ1-2; 9 bases match TRBD1. Looked up from germline, CDR1 is MNHNS and CDR2 is SASEGT. The length of the CDR3 is 16 residues. The V segment lost 3 bases and the J segment 3 bases; nucleotides outside the gene matches: 8. DNA of the CDR3: TGTGCCAGCAGTGAGGGACAGGGATTGGGACACTATGGCTACACCTTC. It encodes CASSEGQGLGHYGYTF.

This clonotype has a count of ten or more. This rearrangement joins TRBV5-1 to TRBJ2-5; 8 bases match TRBD1. The junction had 8 bases not matched to a gene; V was cut back by 8 bases and J by 5 bases. Germline V gene data show CDR1 as SGHRS and CDR2 as YFSETQ. The CDR3 covers 13 residues. The CDR3 sequence: CASRPGGAETQYF. CDR3 bases: TGCGCCAGTAGACCAGGGGGCGCGGAGACCCAGTACTTC.

The chain joins TRBV19 to TRBJ2-2; possibly TRBD2 for D (6 bases). V lost 1 base and J lost 5, with 11 bases in between. From germline, CDR1 is LNHDA and CDR2 SQIVND (reference sequence). CDR3 length equals 15 residues. CDR3 DNA: TGTGCCAGTAGTATAGCGGGACTGCATACCGGGGAGCTGTTTTTT. Encoded protein: CASSIAGLHTGELFF.

CDR3 region: CASSYFSSTGELFF. Written as DNA, the CDR3 is TGTGCCAGCAGTTACTTTAGTTCCACCGGGGAGCTGTTTTTT. The chain couples TRBV6-5 to TRBJ2-2; D is ambiguous. Trimming left V 1 base short and J 4 bases short, with 7 bases between. CDR1 MNHEY and CDR2 SVGAGI come from the germline V gene. The CDR3 loop spans 14 amino acids.

This chain links TRBV4-3 with TRBJ2-5; D not certain. V dropped 4 bases and J dropped 5 bases, with 8 bases sitting between them. In germline, CDR1 is LGHNA, CDR2 YSLEER. The CDR3 totals 12 residues. CDR3 nucleotide sequence: TGCGCCAGCAGCCTTCATAGGGAGACCCAGTACTTC. The encoded protein is CASSLHRETQYF.

The rearrangement joins TRBV5-1 to TRBJ1-1; D might be TRBD1 (5 bases). Germline values: CDR1 SGHRS, CDR2 YFSETQ. This CDR3 has 15 amino acids. V lost 3 bases and J 5 bases, leaving 17 bases between the germline ends. The CDR3 reads CASSSAGTVGTEAFF. In DNA, the CDR3 is TGCGCCAGCAGCTCAGCCGGGACCGTGGGTACTGAAGCTTTCTTT. The variable domain in full, with the rest retrieved from reference TRBV5-1 and TRBJ1-1, is KAGVTQTPRYLIKTRGQQVTLSCSPISGHRSVSWYQQTPGQGLQFLFEYFSETQRNKGNFPGRFSGRQFSNSRSEMNVSTLELGDSALYLCASSSAGTVGTEAFFGQGTRLTVV.

The V call is TRBV7-2, the J call TRBJ2-7; the D is unclear. The CDR3 totals 11 residues. CDR1 and CDR2 (germline): SGHTA, FQGNSA. The V end was cut by 2 bases, the J end by 7 bases, with 6 bases between. The CDR3 sequence: CASSLPWEQYV. The DNA of the CDR3 is TGTGCCAGCAGCTTACCGTGGGAGCAGTACGTC.

This clonotype was detected only once. V and J are TRBV9 and TRBJ2-1; possibly TRBD2 for D (5 bases). Germline V gene sequence: CDR1 SGDLS, CDR2 YYNGEE. V gave up 0 bases and J gave up 6 bases, with 13 bases separating them. This CDR3 has 15 residues. DNA of the CDR3: TGTGCCAGCAGCGTAGGAGGGAATAAGGTCAATGAGCAGTTCTTC. Protein sequence: CASSVGGNKVNEQFF.

The chain couples TRBV7-9 to TRBJ1-5, with 7 bases identical to TRBD1. Germline CDR1 and CDR2: SEHNR and FQNEAQ (reference sequence). This CDR3 region has 14 residues. Losses at the gene ends were 8 bases for V and 5 bases for J; bases not matched to a gene: 9. The CDR3, as DNA: TGTGCCAGCGGCGGGACAGAAGCCTATCAGCCCCAGCATTTT. Translating it yields CASGGTEAYQPQHF.

The chain recombines TRBV6-2 or TRBV6-3 with TRBJ1-2; D gene uncertain. From germline, CDR1 is MNHEY and CDR2 SVGEGT. CDR3 length equals 14 residues. V was shortened by 6 bases and J by 7 bases, with 18 bases between the two germline ends. CDR3 protein: CASSPLSNLGGYTF. The DNA of the CDR3 is TGTGCCAGCAGCCCCCTTTCCAACCTGGGTGGCTACACCTTC.

This clonotype was recorded at least ten times. The chain uses TRBV4-1 and TRBJ2-5, with D possibly matching TRBD1 (5 bases). The germline CDR1 and CDR2 sequences are MGHRA and YSYEKL. This CDR3 comprises 14 residues. V was trimmed by 1 base and J by 2 bases, leaving 8 bases between them. The CDR3 loop is CASSQVRGQETQYF. The CDR3 bases are TGCGCCAGCAGCCAAGTAAGGGGTCAAGAGACCCAGTACTTC.

This rearrangement joins TRBV28 to TRBJ1-5; D remains unclear. This CDR3 region has 15 residues. Looked up from germline, CDR1 is MDHEN and CDR2 is SYDVKM. V dropped 3 bases and J dropped 3 bases, with 12 bases sitting between them. In DNA form, the CDR3 reads TGTGCCAGCAGTTTTGCGAGGGCCCCCAATCAGCCCCAGCATTTT. Translated, it gives CASSFARAPNQPQHF. The full variable domain, completed using reference TRBV28 and TRBJ1-5, is DVKVTQSSRYLVKRTGEKVFLECVQDMDHENMFWYRQDPGLGLRLIYFSYDVKMKEKGDIPEGYSVSREKKERFSLILESASTNQTSMYLCASSFARAPNQPQHFGDGTRLSIL.

The V gene is TRBV12-3 or TRBV12-4, the J gene TRBJ1-1; no firm D call. CDR3 length: 14 amino acids. Trimming stripped 3 bases from V and 0 bases from J, with 8 bases between. This CDR3 is CASSFRRLNTEAFF. The CDR3 DNA reads TGTGCCAGCAGTTTTCGCCGGCTGAACACTGAAGCTTTCTTT.

The rearrangement joins TRBV7-2 to TRBJ2-3, with 8 bases that match TRBD2. The V and J ends lost 1 base and 6 bases, in that order; junction bases with no gene match: 6. The length of the CDR3 is 15 residues. Per germline, CDR1 SGHTA and CDR2 FQGNSA. The CDR3 coding sequence is TGTGCCAGCAGCTTAGAGCGGGGGAATTGGGATACGCAGTATTTT. Its translation: CASSLERGNWDTQYF.

This chain links TRBV6-2 or TRBV6-3 with TRBJ1-2; D not certain. Looked up from germline, CDR1 is MNHEY and CDR2 is SVGEGT. Trimming pared 4 bases from V and 6 bases from J, leaving 12 bases between. This CDR3 region has 13 residues. CDR3 protein: CASSSSGGNGYTF. The CDR3 nucleotides are TGTGCCAGCAGTTCGTCGGGCGGTAATGGCTACACCTTC.

This clonotype was seen more than once but under ten times. This chain uses TRBV7-2 with TRBJ2-1, with 8 bases fitting TRBD1. Germline values: CDR1 SGHTA, CDR2 FQGNSA. Losses at the gene ends were 5 bases for V and 0 bases for J; bases not matched to a gene: 3. The CDR3 sequence is 15 residues long. CDR3 amino acids: CASSLDRVSYNEQFF. The CDR3 region has the DNA TGTGCCAGCAGCCTGGACAGGGTCTCCTACAATGAGCAGTTCTTC.

The chain carries TRBV5-1 and TRBJ1-4; 10 nucleotides agree with TRBD1. From germline, CDR1 is SGHRS and CDR2 YFSETQ. Trimming cost V 2 bases and J 7 bases; bases outside gene matches: 8. The CDR3 totals 16 residues. CDR3 nucleotides: TGCGCCAGCAGCTTACCACAGGGACAGGGGAGTGAAAAACTGTTTTTT. This codes for CASSLPQGQGSEKLFF.

The CDR3 DNA is TGTGCCAGCAAGGGGACTAGCGGGGGGACAGATACGCAGTATTTT. Translated, it gives CASKGTSGGTDTQYF. V gene TRBV2 combines with J gene TRBJ2-3; TRBD2 matches at 15 bases. The length of the CDR3 is 15 residues. The junction had 2 bases not matched to a gene; V was cut back by 7 bases and J by 3 bases. Germline V gives CDR1 SNHLY, CDR2 FYNNEI.

The chain links TRBV7-2 to TRBJ2-3; tentative D call: TRBD2 (6 bases). CDR1 and CDR2 (germline): SGHTA, FQGNSA. Trimming took off 3 bases at V and 5 bases at J, with 18 bases between the two ends. There are 16 residues in the CDR3. CDR3 DNA sequence: TGTGCCAGCAGCTTTGTCGGGGGATTTTCGGGAGATACGCAGTATTTT. It specifies CASSFVGGFSGDTQYF.